This T cell receptor (beta chain) comes out of a study of identical twins. MiXCR, run by TCRdb on the 5' RACE reads, gives a single entry per CDR3 protein. The table lists roughly 220,000 distinct CDR3 sequences, around 6.5% of them singletons. This CDR3 has 16 residues. The V end was cut by 6 bases, the J end by 2 bases, with 17 bases between. Germline V CDR1 and CDR2: MNHEY, SMNVEV (reference sequence). These same records also appear under a second study, on T cells expressing NK-cell markers.

This receptor was taken from a woman aged 18-35 years in good health. Sequenced: CD8+ T cells sorted from blood. The chain recombines TRBV27 with TRBJ1-3, with D unclear. CDR3 sequence reads: CASSPTRTVTGNTIYF. As DNA, the CDR3 is TGTGCCAGCAGCCCCACGCGCACAGTAACTGGAAACACCATATATTTT.